The T cell receptor beta chain under discussion was sequenced for a study of long-term antiretroviral therapy in people with HIV. Study findings and constraints: Patients on ART gained diversity, which nonetheless stayed below transplant donor controls. Every time point showed a repertoire led by clones expanded before ART. HIV repertoires covered narrower CDR3 length ranges than controls did.

In this sample, this clone turned up a few times. The target antigen is unknown. Every participant gave one or more pre-ART and two or more post-ART PBMC samples. Runs used v3.0 of the immunoSEQ assay and were done at survey level. Here immunoSEQ multiplex PCR was the method, and the copy in TCRdb shows in-frame clones only, minus some. The sample has tens of thousands of clones, 94% seen once; the top ten hold approximately 2.5%. V lost 2 bases to trimming and J lost 6 bases, with 8 bases between them. Germline V gene data show CDR1 as LNHDA and CDR2 as SQIVND (reference sequence). This CDR3 has 13 residues.

The sample here was unsorted PBMCs, taken approximately 7.4 years after starting antiretroviral therapy. The receptor was derived from a man in his forties or fifties with HIV. The J gene is TRBJ1-5, the V gene TRBV19; maybe TRBD1 (6 bases). CDR3 DNA: TGTGCCAGTAGTATATGGGGGCGTCAGCCCCAGCATTTT. Amino acid sequence: CASSIWGRQPQHF.